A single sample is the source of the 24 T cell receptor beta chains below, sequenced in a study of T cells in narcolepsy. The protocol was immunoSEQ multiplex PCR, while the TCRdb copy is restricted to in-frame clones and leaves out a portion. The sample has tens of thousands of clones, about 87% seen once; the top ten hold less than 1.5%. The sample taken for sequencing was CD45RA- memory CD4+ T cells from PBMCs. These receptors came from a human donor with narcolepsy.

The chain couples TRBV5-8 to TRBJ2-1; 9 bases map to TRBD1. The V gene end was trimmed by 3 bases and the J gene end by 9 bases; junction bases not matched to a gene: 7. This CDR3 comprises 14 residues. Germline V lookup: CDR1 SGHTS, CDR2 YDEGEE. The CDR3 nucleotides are TGTGCCAGCAGCTCGGGACAGGGCGAGGGTGAGCAGTTCTTC. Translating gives CASSSGQGEGEQFF.

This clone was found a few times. The CDR3 sequence is CASSSWATPGELFF. The CDR3 DNA follows: TGTGCCAGCAGTTCCTGGGCTACACCCGGGGAGCTGTTTTTT. The V and J genes are TRBV28 and TRBJ2-2; unclear D gene. This CDR3 comprises 14 residues. CDR1 MDHEN and CDR2 SYDVKM come from the germline V gene. V was clipped by 4 bases and J by 6 bases, with 12 bases between them.

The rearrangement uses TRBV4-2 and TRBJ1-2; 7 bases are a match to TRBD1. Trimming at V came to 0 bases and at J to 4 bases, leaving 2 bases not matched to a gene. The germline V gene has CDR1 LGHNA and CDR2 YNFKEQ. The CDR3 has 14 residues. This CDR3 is CASSQEGDSYGYTF. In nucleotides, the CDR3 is TGTGCCAGCAGCCAAGAGGGGGACAGCTATGGCTACACCTTC.

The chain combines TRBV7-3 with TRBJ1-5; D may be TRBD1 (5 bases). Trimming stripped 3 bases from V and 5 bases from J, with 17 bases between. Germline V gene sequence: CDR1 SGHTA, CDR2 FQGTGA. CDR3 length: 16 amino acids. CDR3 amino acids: CASSFGGGGPHQPQHF. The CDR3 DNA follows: TGTGCCAGCAGCTTTGGGGGTGGAGGTCCCCATCAGCCCCAGCATTTT.

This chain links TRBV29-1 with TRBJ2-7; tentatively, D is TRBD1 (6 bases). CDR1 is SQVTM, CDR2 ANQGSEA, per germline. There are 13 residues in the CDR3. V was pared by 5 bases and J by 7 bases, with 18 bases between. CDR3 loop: CSVRFTGLWEQYF. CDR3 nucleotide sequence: TGCAGCGTTCGCTTCACAGGGCTCTGGGAGCAGTACTTC.

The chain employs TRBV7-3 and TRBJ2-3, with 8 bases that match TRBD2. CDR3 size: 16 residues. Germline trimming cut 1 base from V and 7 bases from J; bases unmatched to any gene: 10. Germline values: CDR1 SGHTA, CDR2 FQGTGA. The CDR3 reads CASSLNPSGSRNTQYF. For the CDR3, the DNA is TGTGCCAGCAGCTTAAACCCGAGCGGGAGTAGGAATACGCAGTATTTT.

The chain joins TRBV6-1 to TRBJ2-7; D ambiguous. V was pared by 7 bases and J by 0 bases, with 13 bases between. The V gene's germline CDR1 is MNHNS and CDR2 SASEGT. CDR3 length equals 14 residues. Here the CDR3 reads CASTLGPSSYEQYF. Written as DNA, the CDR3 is TGTGCCAGCACCCTCGGGCCCAGCTCCTACGAGCAGTACTTC.

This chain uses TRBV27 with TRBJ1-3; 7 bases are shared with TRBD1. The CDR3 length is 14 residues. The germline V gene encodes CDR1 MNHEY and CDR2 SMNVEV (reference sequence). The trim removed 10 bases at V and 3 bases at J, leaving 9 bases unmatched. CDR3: CAIQGGVSGNTIYF. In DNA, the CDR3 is TGTGCCATCCAGGGGGGGGTGAGTGGAAACACCATATATTTT.

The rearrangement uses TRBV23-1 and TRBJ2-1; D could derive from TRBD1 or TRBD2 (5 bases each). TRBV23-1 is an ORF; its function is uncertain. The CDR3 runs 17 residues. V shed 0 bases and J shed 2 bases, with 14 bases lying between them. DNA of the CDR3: TGCGCCAGCAGTCAATCGTTAGAGGGGCGAACCTACAATGAGCAGTTCTTC. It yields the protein CASSQSLEGRTYNEQFF.

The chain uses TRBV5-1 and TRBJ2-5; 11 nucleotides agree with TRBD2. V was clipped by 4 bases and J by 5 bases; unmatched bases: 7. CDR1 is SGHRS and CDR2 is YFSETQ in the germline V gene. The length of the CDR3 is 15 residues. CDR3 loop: CASSRGTSGRETQYF. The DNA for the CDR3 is TGCGCCAGCAGCCGGGGGACTAGCGGTCGGGAGACCCAGTACTTC.

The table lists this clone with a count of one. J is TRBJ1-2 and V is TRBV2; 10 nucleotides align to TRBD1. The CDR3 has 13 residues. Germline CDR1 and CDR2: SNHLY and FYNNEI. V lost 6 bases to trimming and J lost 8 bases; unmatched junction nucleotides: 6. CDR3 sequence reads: CASRIGTGDGYTF. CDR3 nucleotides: TGTGCCAGCAGGATCGGGACAGGGGACGGCTACACCTTC. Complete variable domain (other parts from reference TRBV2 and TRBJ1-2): EPEVTQTPSHQVTQMGQEVILRCVPISNHLYFYWYRQILGQKVEFLVSFYNNEISEKSEIFDDQFSVERPDGSNFTLKIRSTKLEDSAMYFCASRIGTGDGYTFGSGTRLTVV.

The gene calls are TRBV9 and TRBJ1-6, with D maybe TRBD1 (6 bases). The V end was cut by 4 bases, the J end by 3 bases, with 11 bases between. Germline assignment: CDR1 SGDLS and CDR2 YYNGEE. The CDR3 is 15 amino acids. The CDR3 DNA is TGTGCCAGCAGCAACCGGGACATCTATAATTCACCCCTCCACTTT. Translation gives CASSNRDIYNSPLHF. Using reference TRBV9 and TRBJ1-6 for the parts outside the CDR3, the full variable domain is DSGVTQTPKHLITATGQRVTLRCSPRSGDLSVYWYQQSLDQGLQFLIQYYNGEERAKGNILERFSAQQFPDLHSELNLSSLELGDSALYFCASSNRDIYNSPLHFGNGTRLTVT.

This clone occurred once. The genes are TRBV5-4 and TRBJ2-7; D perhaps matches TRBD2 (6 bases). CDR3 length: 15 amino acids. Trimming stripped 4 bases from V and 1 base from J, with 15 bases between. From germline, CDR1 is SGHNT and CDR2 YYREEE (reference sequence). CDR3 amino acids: CASSRGGSLSYEQYF. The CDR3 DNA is TGTGCCAGCAGCCGGGGAGGTTCACTATCCTACGAGCAGTACTTC.

The CDR3 loop is CASSVSGASGGEQYF. The CDR3 coding sequence is TGTGCCAGCAGCGTTTCCGGGGCTAGCGGGGGGGAGCAGTACTTC. The J gene is TRBJ2-7, the V gene TRBV13; 11 bases fit TRBD2. J gave up 7 bases and V 5 bases, and 10 bases lay outside the gene matches. CDR3 length: 15 residues. Germline assignment: CDR1 PRHDT and CDR2 FYEKMQ (reference sequence).

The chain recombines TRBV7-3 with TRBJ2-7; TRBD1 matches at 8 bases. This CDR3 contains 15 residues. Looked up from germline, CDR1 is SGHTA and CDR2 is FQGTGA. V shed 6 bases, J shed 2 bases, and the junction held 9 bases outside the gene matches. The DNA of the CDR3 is TGTGCCAGCAGTCGGGCCGGACAGGGTCCCTACGAGCAGTACTTC. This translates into CASSRAGQGPYEQYF.

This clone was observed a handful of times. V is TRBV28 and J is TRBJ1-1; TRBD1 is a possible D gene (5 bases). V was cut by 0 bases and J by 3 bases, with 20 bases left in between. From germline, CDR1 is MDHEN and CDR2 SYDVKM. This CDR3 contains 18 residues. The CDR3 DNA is TGTGCCAGCAGTTTATGGCGTCGGGTTCCTCGGGGCGACACTGAAGCTTTCTTT. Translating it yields CASSLWRRVPRGDTEAFF.

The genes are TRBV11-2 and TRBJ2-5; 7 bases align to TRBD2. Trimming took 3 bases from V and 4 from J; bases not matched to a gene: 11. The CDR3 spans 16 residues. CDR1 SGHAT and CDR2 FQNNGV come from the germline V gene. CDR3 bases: TGTGCCAGCAGCTTTGCCAGCGGGACTAAAGGAGAGACCCAGTACTTC. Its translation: CASSFASGTKGETQYF.

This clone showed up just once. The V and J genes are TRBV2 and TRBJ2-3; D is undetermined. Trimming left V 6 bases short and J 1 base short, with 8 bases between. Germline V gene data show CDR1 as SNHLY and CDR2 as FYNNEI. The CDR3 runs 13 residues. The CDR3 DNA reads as TGTGCCAGCAGGGGCCGCCGCACAGATACGCAGTATTTT. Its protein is CASRGRRTDTQYF.

DNA for the CDR3: TGTGCCAGCAGTTGGGGCCGAGGGGGCGAGACCCAGTACTTC. Its translation: CASSWGRGGETQYF. The chain combines TRBV27 with TRBJ2-5, with TRBD1 matching 7 bases. Germline trimming cut 4 bases from V and 5 bases from J; bases unmatched to any gene: 7. CDR3 length equals 14 residues. CDR1 is MNHEY and CDR2 is SMNVEV in the germline V gene (reference sequence).

The CDR3 nucleotides read TGTGCCAGTAGTGAGAAGGTCAACCTCAATCAGCCCCAGCATTTT. It codes for CASSEKVNLNQPQHF. V gene TRBV19 combines with J gene TRBJ1-5; no clear D. This CDR3 is 15 amino acids long. The V gene lost 5 bases and the J gene lost 3 bases, with 14 bases spanning the gap. Germline loops: CDR1 LNHDA, CDR2 SQIVND (reference sequence).

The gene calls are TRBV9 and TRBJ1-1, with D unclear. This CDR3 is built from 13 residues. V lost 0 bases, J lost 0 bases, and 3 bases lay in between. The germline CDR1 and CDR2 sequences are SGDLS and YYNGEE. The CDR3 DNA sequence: TGTGCCAGCAGCGTAGCCCTGAACACTGAAGCTTTCTTT. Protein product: CASSVALNTEAFF. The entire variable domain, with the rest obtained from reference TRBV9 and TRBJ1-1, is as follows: DSGVTQTPKHLITATGQRVTLRCSPRSGDLSVYWYQQSLDQGLQFLIQYYNGEERAKGNILERFSAQQFPDLHSELNLSSLELGDSALYFCASSVALNTEAFFGQGTRLTVV.

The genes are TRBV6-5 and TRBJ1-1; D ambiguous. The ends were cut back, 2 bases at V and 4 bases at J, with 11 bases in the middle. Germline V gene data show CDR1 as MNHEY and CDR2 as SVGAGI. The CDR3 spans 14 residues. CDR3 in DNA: TGTGCCAGCAGTTACAGGGTAGGGAGCACTGAAGCTTTCTTT. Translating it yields CASSYRVGSTEAFF.

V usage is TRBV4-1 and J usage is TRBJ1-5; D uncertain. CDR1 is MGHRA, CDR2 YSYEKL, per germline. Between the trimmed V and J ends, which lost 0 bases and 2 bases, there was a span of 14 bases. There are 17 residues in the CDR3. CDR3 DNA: TGCGCCAGCAGCCAAGATCTTAGGCTTAGGGGCAATCAGCCCCAGCATTTT. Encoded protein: CASSQDLRLRGNQPQHF.

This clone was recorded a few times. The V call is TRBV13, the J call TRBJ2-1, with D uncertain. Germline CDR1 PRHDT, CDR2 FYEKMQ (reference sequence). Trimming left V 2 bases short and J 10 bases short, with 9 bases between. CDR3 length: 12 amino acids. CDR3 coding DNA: TGTGCCAGCAGCTTAACGACCAGGGAGCAGTTCTTC. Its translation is CASSLTTREQFF.